This is a list of T cell receptor beta chains from one sample in a study of cytomegalovirus exposure and HLA in healthy donors. TCRdb's copy holds only in-frame clones and misses some; the assay was immunoSEQ multiplex PCR. The table records over 85,000 clones, roughly 83% of them present only once. Sequenced sample: PBMCs. These receptors were taken from a man aged 35 to 55 in good health and CMV-seronegative. Both conserved end residues are part of each CDR3. A D gene is named only where the DNA matches it firmly.

V gene	D gene	J gene	CDR3 protein
TRBV5-1	.	TRBJ2-5	CASSLELREFETQYF
TRBV10-3	TRBD1	TRBJ1-1	CAISASGQGYAEAFF
TRBV14	.	TRBJ2-3	CASSQGLNRDTDTQYF
TRBV5-1	TRBD1	TRBJ1-5	CASSLKTGESQPQHF
TRBV6-6	.	TRBJ2-5	CASSYNQVETQYF
TRBV6-6	TRBD1	TRBJ2-7	CASINRGSYEQYF
TRBV29-1	TRBD1	TRBJ1-1	CSAGNRDSLGAFF
TRBV5-3	.	TRBJ2-3	CARHRFHEQHTDTQYF
TRBV10-2	TRBD1	TRBJ1-1	CASSHRGRMNTEAFF
TRBV6-1	.	TRBJ2-7	CASSTRDWPYEQYF
TRBV7-9	TRBD1	TRBJ2-7	CASSSWDRAYEQYF
TRBV29-1	TRBD1	TRBJ1-2	CSASGQPDGYTF